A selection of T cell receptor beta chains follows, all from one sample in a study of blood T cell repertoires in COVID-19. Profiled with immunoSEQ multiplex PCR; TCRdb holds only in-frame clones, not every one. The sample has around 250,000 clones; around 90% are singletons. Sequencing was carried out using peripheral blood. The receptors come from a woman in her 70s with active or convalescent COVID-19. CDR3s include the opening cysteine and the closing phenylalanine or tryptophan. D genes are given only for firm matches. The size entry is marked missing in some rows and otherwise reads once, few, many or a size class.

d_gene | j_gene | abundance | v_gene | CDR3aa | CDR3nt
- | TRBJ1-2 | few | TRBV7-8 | CASSSSPGQFNYGYTF | TGTGCCAGCAGCTCCTCCCCCGGACAGTTTAACTATGGCTACACCTTC
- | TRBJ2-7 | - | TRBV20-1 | CSASQGRHEQYF | TGCAGTGCTAGTCAGGGGCGACACGAGCAGTACTTC
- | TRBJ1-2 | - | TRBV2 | CASSELPGSYGYTF | TGTGCCAGCAGTGAATTACCGGGATCCTATGGCTACACCTTC
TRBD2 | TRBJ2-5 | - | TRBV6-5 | CASSRLAEQETQYF | TGTGCCAGCAGCAGACTAGCGGAGCAAGAGACCCAGTACTTC
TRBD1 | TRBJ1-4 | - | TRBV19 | CASGDRGNEKLFF | TGTGCCAGTGGGGACAGGGGGAATGAAAAACTGTTTTTT
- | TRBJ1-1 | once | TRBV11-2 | CAGSRGASNTEAFF | TGTGCTGGAAGTCGGGGGGCTAGTAACACTGAAGCTTTCTTT
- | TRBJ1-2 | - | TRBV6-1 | CASNDRSIYGYTF | TGTGCCAGCAACGACAGGTCGATCTATGGCTACACCTTC
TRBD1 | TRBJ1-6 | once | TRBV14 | CASSRRTGRTSYNSPLHF | TGTGCCAGCAGCCGCCGGACAGGGCGGACCTCCTATAATTCACCCCTCCACTTT
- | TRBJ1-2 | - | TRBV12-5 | CASGHSNYGYTF | TGTGCTAGTGGTCACAGTAACTATGGCTACACCTTC
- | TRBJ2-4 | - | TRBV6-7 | CASSSPWGHADKNIQYF | TGTGCCAGCAGTTCCCCTTGGGGGCACGCTGACAAAAACATTCAGTACTTC
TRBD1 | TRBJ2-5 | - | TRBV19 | CASSPGQGVTQYF | TGTGCCAGTAGTCCTGGACAGGGGGTGACCCAGTACTTC
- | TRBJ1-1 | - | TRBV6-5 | CASSPGMREAFF | TGTGCCAGCTCCCCGGGGATGCGTGAAGCTTTCTTT
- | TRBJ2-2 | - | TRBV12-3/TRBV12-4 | CASSFSGTGELFF | TGTGCCAGCAGTTTCTCGGGCACCGGGGAGCTGTTTTTT
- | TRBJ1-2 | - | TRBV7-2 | CASSLGLDSLSIYGYTF | TGTGCCAGCAGCTTAGGATTGGACAGCCTCTCGATCTATGGCTACACCTTC
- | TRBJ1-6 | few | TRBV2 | CASVATGNLGHSPLHF | TGTGCCAGCGTTGCAACAGGGAATCTCGGCCATTCACCCCTCCACTTT
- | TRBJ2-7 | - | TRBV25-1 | CASTSPVPVGGYEQYF | TGTGCCAGCACTTCCCCCGTTCCCGTAGGAGGGTACGAGCAGTACTTC
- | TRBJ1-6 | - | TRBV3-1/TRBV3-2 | CASSQLQQGRNSPLHF | TGTGCCAGCAGCCAACTACAACAGGGAAGGAATTCACCCCTCCACTTT
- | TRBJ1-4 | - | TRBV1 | CTSSHYYSRPQENEKLFF | TGCACCAGCAGCCATTACTATTCGCGCCCACAGGAAAATGAAAAACTGTTTTTT
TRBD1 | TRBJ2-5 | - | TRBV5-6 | CASSTTGTGGETQYF | TGTGCCAGCAGCACCACCGGGACAGGGGGTGAGACCCAGTACTTC
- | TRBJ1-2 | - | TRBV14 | CASSQDLQGPYTF | TGTGCCAGCAGCCAAGATCTTCAGGGCCCCTACACCTTC
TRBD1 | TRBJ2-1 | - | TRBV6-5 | CASSYPTGRDNEQFF | TGTGCCAGCAGTTACCCGACAGGGCGGGACAATGAGCAGTTCTTC
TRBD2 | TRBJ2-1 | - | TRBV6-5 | CASSYPGLAGGNEQFF | TGTGCCAGCAGTTATCCCGGACTAGCGGGGGGCAATGAGCAGTTCTTC
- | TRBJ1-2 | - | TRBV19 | CASSMRQGTLHYGYTF | TGTGCCAGTAGTATGCGCCAGGGAACCCTCCACTATGGCTACACCTTC
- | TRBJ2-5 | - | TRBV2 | CASSGFIQQETQYF | TGTGCCAGCAGTGGTTTCATACAGCAAGAGACCCAGTACTTC
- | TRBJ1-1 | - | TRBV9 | CASSIQQGTEAFF | TGTGCCAGCAGCATACAACAGGGCACTGAAGCTTTCTTT
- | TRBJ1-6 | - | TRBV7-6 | CASSADSGNSPLHF | TGTGCCAGCAGCGCGGACTCTGGGAATTCACCCCTCCACTTT
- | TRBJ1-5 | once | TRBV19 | CASWGDYGNQPQHF | TGTGCCAGCTGGGGGGACTACGGTAATCAGCCCCAGCATTTT
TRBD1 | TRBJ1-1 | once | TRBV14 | CASSQATGRRSEAFF | TGTGCCAGCAGCCAGGCGACAGGGCGTAGGTCTGAAGCTTTCTTT
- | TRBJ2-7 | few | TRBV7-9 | CASEGGSSYEQYF | TGTGCCAGCGAGGGGGGGTCCTCCTACGAGCAGTACTTC
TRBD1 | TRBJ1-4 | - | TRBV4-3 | CASSQDGTGGEKLFF | TGCGCCAGCAGCCAAGACGGGACAGGGGGGGAAAAACTGTTTTTT
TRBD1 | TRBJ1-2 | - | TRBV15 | CATSGGTAYGYTF | TGTGCCACCAGCGGCGGGACAGCCTATGGCTACACCTTC
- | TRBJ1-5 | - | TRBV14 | CASSQDRQEPEPQHF | TGTGCCAGCAGCCAAGATCGCCAGGAACCGGAGCCCCAGCATTTT
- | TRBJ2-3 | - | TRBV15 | CATRYLYTDTQYF | TGTGCCACTCGGTACCTTTACACAGATACGCAGTATTTT
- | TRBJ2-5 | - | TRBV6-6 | CASSSGTQYF | TGTGCCAGCTCTTCGGGGACCCAGTACTTC
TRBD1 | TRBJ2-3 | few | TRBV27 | CASSLAGTGREDTQYF | TGTGCCAGCAGTTTGGCCGGGACAGGGAGGGAGGATACGCAGTATTTT
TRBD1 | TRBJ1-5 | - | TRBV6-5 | CASTPGGGQPQHF | TGTGCCAGCACCCCAGGGGGCGGTCAGCCCCAGCATTTT
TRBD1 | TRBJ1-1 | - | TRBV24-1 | CATRVTGRTEAFF | TGTGCCACCAGGGTGACAGGGCGGACTGAAGCTTTCTTT